Listed below are T cell receptor beta chains from one sample, sequenced in a study of early T cells in non-severe SARS-CoV-2 infection. TCRdb re-called the 5' RACE reads through MiXCR, storing one row per CDR3 protein. The top ten clones hold around 3.8% of a sample with tens of thousands of distinct CDR3 sequences, roughly 12% of them seen once. Input material: whole blood. The receptors come from an adult who was a healthcare worker with PCR-confirmed SARS-CoV-2 infection or an uninfected control (not recorded which). The CDR3 runs from the conserved cysteine through the conserved F or W. The D gene is left open where the match is weak. A clone size is listed for some rows: how often the clone was seen (once, few, many), or a class if it is expanded.

>TRBV18|many|TRBD2|TRBJ2-1
TGTGCCAGCTCTCAGACTAGCGGGAATGCACATGAGCAGTTCTTC
CASSQTSGNAHEQFF
>TRBV30|few|TRBD2|TRBJ2-1
TGTGCCTGGAGTGTACTGGCGGGAGGCTACAATGAGCAGTTCTTC
CAWSVLAGGYNEQFF
>TRBV6-5|few|.|TRBJ2-2
TGTGCCAGCAGTTACTCGATAATCACCGGGGAGCTGTTTTTT
CASSYSIITGELFF
>TRBV7-3|few|.|TRBJ2-4
TGTGCCAGCAGCTTAATTGGGGGAGCGGGTGCCAAAAACATTCAGTACTTC
CASSLIGGAGAKNIQYF
>TRBV6-2/TRBV6-3|.|TRBD1|TRBJ2-1
TGTGCCAGCAGTTTGACAGGGGGTCCAGTCGGCAATGAGCAGTTCTTC
CASSLTGGPVGNEQFF
>TRBV18|many|TRBD1|TRBJ2-7
TGTGCCAGCTCACCCAACACAGGGGGCGGCTACTCCTACGAGCAGTACTTC
CASSPNTGGGYSYEQYF
>TRBV28|.|.|TRBJ2-2
TGTGCCAGCAGTTTAAGCGCGCCTCCCGGGGAGCTGTTTTTT
CASSLSAPPGELFF
>TRBV5-4|many|.|TRBJ1-1
TGTGCCAGCAGCTTGAATAGGGAAGGTGAAGCTTTCTTT
CASSLNREGEAFF
>TRBV19|many|.|TRBJ2-4
TGTGCCAGTAGTACGACAGTGGAGGGGAACATTCAGTACTTC
CASSTTVEGNIQYF
>TRBV19|.|TRBD2|TRBJ2-2
TGTGCCAGTAGAAGTGGGGAGGGGACCCGAGACACCGGGGAGCTGTTTTTT
CASRSGEGTRDTGELFF
>TRBV28|many|TRBD2|TRBJ2-4
TGTGCCAGCAGTCCCTCAGCGGGAGGGACCAAAAACATTCAGTACTTC
CASSPSAGGTKNIQYF
>TRBV7-2|few|.|TRBJ2-1
TGTGCCAGCAGCTCAGGACGTCACAATGAGCAGTTCTTC
CASSSGRHNEQFF
>TRBV5-6|few|TRBD1|TRBJ2-7
TGTGCCAGCAGCCAACCCGGGACAGGTCCTATCTACGAGCAGTACTTC
CASSQPGTGPIYEQYF
>TRBV11-2|few|TRBD2|TRBJ2-5
TGTGCCAGCAGCCCGGCGCTAGCGGGAAGGGAGACCCAGTACTTC
CASSPALAGRETQYF
>TRBV12-3/TRBV12-4|.|TRBD2|TRBJ2-7
TGTGCCAGCTCCGGGACTAGCGCTTACGAGCAGTACTTC
CASSGTSAYEQYF
>TRBV15|many|TRBD2|TRBJ2-5
TGTGCCACCAGCAGCGGACTAGCGGGAGATACAGAGACCCAGTACTTC
CATSSGLAGDTETQYF
>TRBV27|.|TRBD1|TRBJ2-7
TGTGCCAGCAGTTTATCGGAGACCAGGGGGCACTACGAACAGTACTTC
CASSLSETRGHYEQYF
>TRBV21-1|.|.|TRBJ2-1
TGTGCCAGCAGCAAAGATGAGGAGATCTCCTACAATGAGCAGTTCTTC
CASSKDEEISYNEQFF
>TRBV3-1|.|.|TRBJ2-1
TGTGCCAGCAGCCAAATCCCCGGAGGCTACAATGAGCAGTTCTTC
CASSQIPGGYNEQFF
>TRBV2|.|.|TRBJ2-1
TGTGCCAGCAGTGATTCGGGTTCAGGATTTCAGTTCTTC
CASSDSGSGFQFF
>TRBV11-2|.|.|TRBJ2-2
TGTGCCAGCCAGACGGACCTGAACACCGGGGAGCTGTTTTTT
CASQTDLNTGELFF
>TRBV6-5|many|.|TRBJ1-5
TGTGCCAGCAGTTTCTCCGGGGATAGCAATCAGCCCCAGCATTTT
CASSFSGDSNQPQHF
>TRBV5-4|few|.|TRBJ1-2
TGTGCCAGCAGCCTCAACTATGGCTACACCTTC
CASSLNYGYTF
>TRBV2|few|.|TRBJ2-1
TGTGCCAGCAGTGGAGAGAATGAGCAGTTCTTC
CASSGENEQFF
>TRBV7-2|.|TRBD1|TRBJ2-7
TGTGCCAGCAGGCTGAGGCAGGGGGCCTCCTACGAGCAGTACTTC
CASRLRQGASYEQYF
>TRBV7-9|many|.|TRBJ1-2
TGTGCCAGCAGCTTGGAAGGGTATGGCTACACCTTC
CASSLEGYGYTF
>TRBV3-1|few|.|TRBJ2-5
TGTGCCAGCAGCCAAGAACTTCGTCGGAGGAGGTCTGACGAGACCCAGTACTTC
CASSQELRRRRSDETQYF
>TRBV12-3/TRBV12-4|few|TRBD2|TRBJ2-3
TGTGCCAGCAGCGGAAGAGCGGGAGCAGATACGCAGTATTTT
CASSGRAGADTQYF
>TRBV20-1|many|.|TRBJ2-1
TGCAGTGCTAGAGATTTGAGAACCAAAGGGGTAAATGAGCAGTTCTTC
CSARDLRTKGVNEQFF
>TRBV11-1|few|.|TRBJ2-7
TGTGCCAGCAGCGACATCGGCGAGCAGTACTTC
CASSDIGEQYF
>TRBV11-2|many|TRBD1|TRBJ1-1
TGTGCCAGCAGCTTTCAGGGGGAGACTGAAGCTTTCTTT
CASSFQGETEAFF
>TRBV9|many|.|TRBJ2-6
TGTGCCAGCAGCCCTGGAGAAGGGGCCAACGTCCTGACTTTC
CASSPGEGANVLTF
>TRBV6-5|.|.|TRBJ2-2
TGTGCCAGCAGTTACGGAGCAGTCTCCGGGGAGCTGTTTTTT
CASSYGAVSGELFF
>TRBV20-1|many|TRBD1|TRBJ1-5
TGCAGTGCTCAGGGGGATAGCAATCAGCCCCAGCATTTT
CSAQGDSNQPQHF
>TRBV27|many|.|TRBJ2-7
TGTGCCAGCACCCCCCATCCCGGACTTTACGAGCAGTACTTC
CASTPHPGLYEQYF
>TRBV30|.|TRBD2|TRBJ2-7
TGTGCCTGGAGGGAACCGACTAGCGGGAAAGGCGAGCAGTACTTC
CAWREPTSGKGEQYF
>TRBV12-3/TRBV12-4|many|.|TRBJ1-6
TGTGCCAGCAGCCCTTGGGGGGCGTCTTATTCACCCCTCCACTTT
CASSPWGASYSPLHF
>TRBV5-4|few|.|TRBJ2-7
TGTGCCAGCAGCTTGGGGACAAATACCTACGAGCAGTACTTC
CASSLGTNTYEQYF
>TRBV15|many|.|TRBJ2-7
TGTGCCACCAGCAGAGAACCTAAGGGGGCCTACGAGCAGTACTTC
CATSREPKGAYEQYF
>TRBV7-9|few|TRBD2|TRBJ2-1
TGTGCCAGCAGCTTAATGACTAGCGGGAGAAAGGATGAGCAGTTCTTC
CASSLMTSGRKDEQFF
>TRBV18|.|.|TRBJ1-4
TGTGCCAGCTCACCTCGGGGGCTTAATGAAAAACTGTTTTTT
CASSPRGLNEKLFF
>TRBV18|few|TRBD1|TRBJ2-1
TGTGCCAGCTCATCGACAGGGGGCAATGAGCAGTTCTTC
CASSSTGGNEQFF
>TRBV28|many|.|TRBJ1-2
TGTGCCAGCAGTTTGTACTCGGCACCCTATGGCTACACCTTC
CASSLYSAPYGYTF
>TRBV2|many|TRBD2|TRBJ2-3
TGTGCCAGCAGTCTCACTAGCGGGTACACAGATACGCAGTATTTT
CASSLTSGYTDTQYF
>TRBV6-5|few|TRBD2|TRBJ2-1
TGTGCCAGCAATCGGCTAGCGGGAGGGCCCTCCGATGAGCAGTTCTTC
CASNRLAGGPSDEQFF
>TRBV27|.|TRBD1|TRBJ2-7
TGTGCCAGCAGTATTACCGGGACAGTCACCTACGAGCAGTACTTC
CASSITGTVTYEQYF
>TRBV19|many|TRBD2|TRBJ2-1
TGTGCCAGTATTGAGGGGACTAGCGGCGACAATGAGCAGTTCTTC
CASIEGTSGDNEQFF
>TRBV5-4|many|TRBD1|TRBJ2-3
TGTGCCAGCAGCTTGGGACAGGGTAAGCCGGGGACAGATACGCAGTATTTT
CASSLGQGKPGTDTQYF
>TRBV20-1|many|TRBD2|TRBJ2-3
TGCAGTGCCCCTATAGCGGGCGAGGGCACAGATACGCAGTATTTT
CSAPIAGEGTDTQYF
>TRBV14|.|.|TRBJ2-7
TGTGCCAGCAGCCAGGGGAACGTAATCGGCTACGAGCAGTACTTC
CASSQGNVIGYEQYF
>TRBV7-9|few|.|TRBJ1-1
TGTGCCAGCCTGGACGGATTGAACACTGAAGCTTTCTTT
CASLDGLNTEAFF
>TRBV2|.|.|TRBJ1-4
TGTGCCAGCAGTGCCGAGAGGGAGGGAAAACTGTTTTTT
CASSAEREGKLFF
>TRBV12-3/TRBV12-4|.|.|TRBJ2-6
TGTGCCAGCAGTTTTGGCCAGGGGAATTTTGGGGCCAACGTCCTGACTTTC
CASSFGQGNFGANVLTF
>TRBV3-1|many|.|TRBJ1-4
TGTGCCAGCAGCCAAGGACAGGTTTCTAATGAAAAACTGTTTTTT
CASSQGQVSNEKLFF
>TRBV20-1|many|TRBD2|TRBJ2-1
TGCAGTGCTGGCGGGGGGAGGCCCAATGAGCAGTTCTTC
CSAGGGRPNEQFF